This section outlines one T cell receptor (beta chain) sequence together with its context. This entry is derived from a study of T-cell memory formation after mild COVID-19. From the 5' RACE reads, TCRdb called clonotypes with MiXCR, one entry per CDR3 protein. The sample includes over 400,000 distinct CDR3 sequences, 23% of them seen just once. V shed 3 bases and J shed 5 bases, with 11 bases lying between them. The CDR3 runs 14 residues. The source of this sequence is an adult woman who had mild COVID-19 (a few samples of this study predate the infection). Cell type and time point are not known. The chain couples TRBV12-3 or TRBV12-4 to TRBJ2-1; the D gene is possibly TRBD2 (7 bases). Sequenced: PBMCs or a T cell subset sorted from them (not recorded which). CDR3 loop: CASSFGGGNNEQFF. The CDR3 DNA sequence: TGTGCCAGCAGTTTTGGCGGGGGCAACAATGAGCAGTTCTTC.